One T cell receptor (beta chain) is described in this entry. The CDR3 spans 14 residues. CDR1 is MNHEY, CDR2 SVGAGI, per germline. The ends lost 4 bases at V and 7 bases at J; junction bases unmatched: 8. This entry belongs to a study of blood T cell repertoires in COVID-19. Study-level background: There were acute and convalescent COVID-19 samples, and they came from the United States, Italy and Spain. Sample material is recorded as cDNA or gDNA derived from T cells, B-cell-depleted T cells, or PBMCs.

In the original analysis: Amplification with reference gene primers provided the estimates of nucleated cell counts. Assay: immunoSEQ multiplex PCR; the TCRdb copy retains only in-frame clones and omits some. That table furnishes V, J and clone size, whereas the DNA furnished D and trimming. The sample holds about 36,000 clones, about nine tenths seen once. This TCR derives from a human donor in a cohort sampled during active COVID-19. Sequencing was done on a sample of peripheral blood. This chain joins TRBV6-5 and TRBJ2-7; 9 bases match TRBD2. The CDR3 bases are TGTGCCAGCAGTTCCCGACTAGCGGAAGCGGAGCAGTACTTC. Translating it yields CASSSRLAEAEQYF.